Presented here are 25 T cell receptor beta chains from one specimen sequenced in a study of blood T cell repertoires in COVID-19. This table comes from immunoSEQ multiplex PCR, and its TCRdb copy is limited to in-frame clones, with some not included. The sample records 250,000 or so clones, about 90% being singletons. Sequenced material: PBMCs or T cells enriched from blood (not recorded which). The receptor source for this set is a woman aged 25-40 years with acute COVID-19.

This clone showed up just once. J is TRBJ1-5 and V is TRBV5-1, with 7 bases matching TRBD1. There are 14 residues in the CDR3. Per germline, CDR1 SGHRS and CDR2 YFSETQ. V shed 4 bases, J shed 5 bases, and the junction held 6 bases outside the gene matches. The CDR3 DNA sequence: TGCGCCAGCAGCGTGACAGGGAGAGATCAGCCCCAGCATTTT. Encoded protein: CASSVTGRDQPQHF.

The CDR3 DNA sequence: TGTGCCAGCAGCTTAGGGCAGGTGTGGTTTTTT. It encodes CASSLGQVWFF. The rearrangement links TRBV11-2 to TRBJ2-2, with D uncertain. The germline V gene encodes CDR1 SGHAT and CDR2 FQNNGV. The length of the CDR3 is 11 residues. Trimming pared 1 base from V and 16 bases from J, leaving 10 bases between.

This clone was recorded once. This chain uses TRBV5-6 with TRBJ1-5; TRBD1 matches at 7 bases. V lost 7 bases to trimming and J lost 4 bases; unmatched junction nucleotides: 11. Germline V gene data show CDR1 as SGHDT and CDR2 as YYEEEE. This CDR3 region has 15 residues. The CDR3 spells CASSTLGQVNQPQHF. In nucleotides, the CDR3 is TGTGCCAGCTCAACCCTCGGACAGGTGAATCAGCCCCAGCATTTT.

The V call is TRBV13, the J call TRBJ1-2; D is undetermined. Trimming took off 5 bases at V and 4 bases at J, with 14 bases between the two ends. The CDR3 length is 14 residues. The germline V gene encodes CDR1 PRHDT and CDR2 FYEKMQ (reference sequence). This CDR3 is CASSPEVASYGYTF. CDR3 coding DNA: TGTGCCAGCAGCCCGGAGGTGGCCTCCTATGGCTACACCTTC.

The V and J genes are TRBV3-1 (or the pseudogene TRBV3-2) and TRBJ1-5; D gene unclear. The CDR3 has 13 residues. CDR1 LGHDT and CDR2 YNNKEL come from the germline V gene (reference sequence). The V end lost 4 bases, the J end lost 4 bases, and 8 bases lay between the germline ends. In nucleotides, the CDR3 is TGTGCCAGCAGCCCCCAGGTTAATCAGCCCCAGCATTTT. Amino acids: CASSPQVNQPQHF.

The chain recombines TRBV5-5 with TRBJ2-5; 10 nucleotides agree with TRBD2. This CDR3 spans 15 amino acids. V was clipped by 1 base and J by 3 bases; unmatched bases: 3. Per the germline V gene, CDR1 is SGHKS and CDR2 is YYEKEE (reference sequence). The CDR3: CASSLPAGGEETQYF. CDR3 DNA: TGTGCCAGCAGCTTGCCAGCGGGAGGGGAAGAGACCCAGTACTTC.

The V and J genes are TRBV25-1 and TRBJ1-4, with D possibly TRBD1 on 6 matching bases. The CDR3 has 17 amino acids. The ends were cut back, 2 bases at V and 5 bases at J, with 18 bases in the middle. CDR1 MGHDK and CDR2 SYGVNS come from the germline V gene. CDR3 sequence (DNA): TGTGCCAGCAGTGAAGTGGCTTTCGCAGGGGTCAATGAAAAACTGTTTTTT. Protein product: CASSEVAFAGVNEKLFF.

This clone was recorded a few times. J is TRBJ1-6 and V is TRBV6-5; D possibly corresponds to TRBD1 (5 bases). This CDR3 has 16 amino acids. CDR1 and CDR2 from the germline V gene are MNHEY and SVGAGI. Between the trimmed V and J ends, which lost 1 base and 3 bases, there was a span of 10 bases. Written as DNA, the CDR3 is TGTGCCAGCAGTTACTTCGGTACAGGCTATAATTCACCCCTCCACTTT. Protein sequence: CASSYFGTGYNSPLHF.

This chain links TRBV24-1 with TRBJ1-2; TRBD1 matches 7 bases. J was trimmed by 4 bases and V by 3 bases; bases with no gene match: 13. This CDR3 contains 17 residues. Germline V gives CDR1 KGHDR, CDR2 SFDVKD. The CDR3 here is CATSDVRRDSNSYGYTF. For the CDR3, the DNA is TGTGCCACCAGTGATGTGCGCCGGGACAGTAATAGCTATGGCTACACCTTC.

The chain uses TRBV5-6 and TRBJ2-5; the match to TRBD2 covers 9 bases. CDR1 is SGHDT and CDR2 is YYEEEE in the germline V gene. The junction had 7 bases not matched to a gene; V was cut back by 4 bases and J by 3 bases. This CDR3 has 15 amino acids. The CDR3 DNA is TGTGCCAGCAGCCCGGCGGGGGGGGCGAAAGAGACCCAGTACTTC. This translates into CASSPAGGAKETQYF. The whole variable domain, filled in from reference TRBV5-6 and TRBJ2-5, reads DAGVTQSPTHLIKTRGQQVTLRCSPKSGHDTVSWYQQALGQGPQFIFQYYEEEERQRGNFPDRFSGHQFPNYSSELNVNALLLGDSALYLCASSPAGGAKETQYFGPGTRLLVL.

This clone was counted once. The genes are TRBV28 and TRBJ1-5; TRBD1 aligns across 8 bases. The CDR3 runs to 16 residues. The germline gives CDR1 MDHEN, CDR2 SYDVKM. The V and J ends lost 6 bases and 3 bases, in that order; junction bases with no gene match: 10. The CDR3 sequence is CASSYPWTGHNQPQHF. The CDR3 DNA reads as TGTGCCAGCAGCTACCCTTGGACAGGGCACAATCAGCCCCAGCATTTT.

The CDR3: CASSFSAGRLGEQYF. In DNA, the CDR3 is TGTGCCAGCAGTTTCTCTGCGGGAAGGTTGGGCGAGCAGTACTTC. V usage is TRBV28 and J usage is TRBJ2-7, with D maybe TRBD2 (6 bases). Germline V CDR1 and CDR2: MDHEN, SYDVKM. CDR3 size: 15 residues. V was pared by 3 bases and J by 6 bases, with 18 bases between.

The chain recombines TRBV4-2 with TRBJ2-1, with 10 positions matching TRBD2. V lost 0 bases, J lost 8 bases, and 10 bases stayed unmatched. CDR1 and CDR2 (germline): LGHNA, YNFKEQ. CDR3 length: 17 residues. The CDR3 is CASSQEDLAGGRDEQFF. The CDR3 DNA reads as TGTGCCAGCAGCCAAGAAGATTTAGCGGGAGGCCGGGATGAGCAGTTCTTC.

The chain uses TRBV28 and TRBJ1-1; 11 nucleotides line up with TRBD1. Germline trimming cut 8 bases from V and 3 bases from J; bases unmatched to any gene: 8. The CDR3 totals 15 residues. Germline assignment: CDR1 MDHEN and CDR2 SYDVKM. The CDR3: CASAGTGGRDTEAFF. The CDR3 DNA is TGTGCCAGCGCCGGGACAGGGGGTCGGGACACTGAAGCTTTCTTT.

This clone is a singleton in its sample. The V and J genes are TRBV5-1 and TRBJ2-1; 7 positions agree with TRBD2. This CDR3 has 14 amino acids. V shed 4 bases, J shed 2 bases, and the junction held 3 bases outside the gene matches. Germline V gene lookup returns CDR1 SGHRS and CDR2 YFSETQ. This CDR3 is CASSPRETYNEQFF. The CDR3 coding sequence is TGCGCCAGCAGCCCGCGGGAGACCTACAATGAGCAGTTCTTC.

V gene TRBV29-1 combines with J gene TRBJ1-1; D perhaps matches TRBD1 (5 bases). The CDR3 length is 13 residues. The V gene's germline CDR1 is SQVTM and CDR2 ANQGSEA. The V gene lost 1 base and the J gene lost 7 bases, with 13 bases spanning the gap. The CDR3 coding sequence is TGCAGCGTTGAAGTTGGCGGGACCAGTGAAGCTTTCTTT. Protein sequence: CSVEVGGTSEAFF.

The chain links TRBV19 to TRBJ1-4; tentative D call: TRBD1 (5 bases). The CDR3 consists of 16 residues. The V gene lost 4 bases and the J gene lost 5 bases, with 17 bases spanning the gap. Germline V gene lookup returns CDR1 LNHDA and CDR2 SQIVND (reference sequence). The CDR3 here is CASSKSKGLTNEKLFF. CDR3 coding DNA: TGTGCCAGTAGTAAATCGAAGGGACTCACCAATGAAAAACTGTTTTTT.

The V gene is TRBV28, the J gene TRBJ2-7; 7 bases align to TRBD2. The CDR3 contains 14 residues. The ends lost 7 bases at V and 2 bases at J; junction bases unmatched: 8. Looked up from germline, CDR1 is MDHEN and CDR2 is SYDVKM. DNA of the CDR3: TGTGCCAGCAAAATGCCCGGGACTACCTACGAGCAGTACTTC. Translating gives CASKMPGTTYEQYF.

V usage is TRBV3-1 (or the pseudogene TRBV3-2) and J usage is TRBJ2-1, with 7 bases identical to TRBD2. The V gene's germline CDR1 is LGHDT and CDR2 YNNKEL (reference sequence). Trimming took 0 bases from V and 5 from J; bases not matched to a gene: 13. CDR3 length: 18 amino acids. The CDR3 spells CASSQELGSGIGDNEQFF. CDR3 DNA: TGTGCCAGCAGCCAAGAGCTTGGAAGCGGGATCGGGGACAATGAGCAGTTCTTC.

The chain joins TRBV6-2 or TRBV6-3 to TRBJ2-1, with 11 bases identical to TRBD2. Unmatched junction bases numbered 7, after V lost 4 bases and J lost 2 bases. Per the germline V gene, CDR1 is MNHEY and CDR2 is SVGEGT. The CDR3 is 17 residues long. CDR3 loop: CASSFHTTSGTYNEQFF. The CDR3 nucleotides are TGTGCCAGCAGTTTCCACACGACTAGCGGGACCTACAATGAGCAGTTCTTC.

The chain has TRBV19 and TRBJ2-1, with 11 bases that match TRBD1. This CDR3 has 20 residues. In germline, CDR1 is LNHDA, CDR2 SQIVND (reference sequence). Losses at the gene ends were 1 base for V and 7 bases for J; bases not matched to a gene: 18. CDR3 nucleotides: TGTGCCAGTAGTATAGGTTCCGGGACAGGGGGTAGCGGGGCCGTAAATGAGCAGTTCTTC. Protein product: CASSIGSGTGGSGAVNEQFF.

This rearrangement joins TRBV5-1 to TRBJ2-1; 9 bases align to TRBD1. This CDR3 spans 15 amino acids. Germline V lookup: CDR1 SGHRS, CDR2 YFSETQ. V was pared by 4 bases and J by 2 bases, with 4 bases of the junction left unmatched. This chain's CDR3 is CASSGGQGTYNEQFF. DNA for the CDR3: TGCGCCAGCAGCGGGGGACAGGGTACCTACAATGAGCAGTTCTTC.

The CDR3 DNA is TGTGCCATCAGTGAGTCGTTAGCGGGAGGCCGAAACAATGAGCAGTTCTTC. It codes for CAISESLAGGRNNEQFF. The rearrangement links TRBV10-3 to TRBJ2-1; the match to TRBD2 covers 10 bases. J lost 5 bases, V lost 0 bases, and 7 bases had no gene match. The CDR3 spans 17 residues. The germline V gene has CDR1 ENHRY and CDR2 SYGVKD.

This sequence joins TRBV2 and TRBJ2-3; D possibly corresponds to TRBD1 (7 bases). Trimming took 3 bases from V and 0 from J, leaving 13 bases between them. Germline-derived CDR1 and CDR2 are SNHLY and FYNNEI. The CDR3 covers 16 residues. The DNA for the CDR3 is TGTGCCAGCAGTGAGGGGGGACAGATTAGCACAGATACGCAGTATTTT. Amino acid sequence: CASSEGGQISTDTQYF.

This clone appeared a single time. The genes are TRBV19 and TRBJ2-1, with TRBD2 matching 8 bases. J gave up 2 bases and V 4 bases, and 1 base lay outside the gene matches. The CDR3 extends over 14 amino acids. CDR1 and CDR2 (germline): LNHDA, SQIVND (reference sequence). The CDR3: CASSTAGAYNEQFF. CDR3 bases: TGTGCCAGTAGTACAGCGGGAGCCTACAATGAGCAGTTCTTC.